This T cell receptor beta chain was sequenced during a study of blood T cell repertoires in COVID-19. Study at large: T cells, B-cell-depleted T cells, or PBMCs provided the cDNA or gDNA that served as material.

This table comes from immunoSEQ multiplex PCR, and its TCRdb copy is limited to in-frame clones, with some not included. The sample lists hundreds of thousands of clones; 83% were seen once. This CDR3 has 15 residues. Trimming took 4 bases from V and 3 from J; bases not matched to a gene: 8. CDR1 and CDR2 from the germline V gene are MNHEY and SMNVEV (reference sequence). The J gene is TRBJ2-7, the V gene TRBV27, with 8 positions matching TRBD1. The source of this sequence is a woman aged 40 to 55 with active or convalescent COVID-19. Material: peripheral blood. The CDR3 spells CASSSPGQDFYEQYF. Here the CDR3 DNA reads TGTGCCAGCAGTTCCCCGGGACAGGACTTCTACGAGCAGTACTTC.